This T cell receptor (beta chain) was obtained from a study of blood T cell repertoires in COVID-19. Study-level information: PBMCs, B-cell-depleted T cells, or T cells provided the cDNA or gDNA that made up the material.

Authors' methods: How many nucleated cells were present was estimated from reference gene primer amplification. Sequenced by immunoSEQ multiplex PCR; TCRdb stores in-frame clones only, minus some. Clone size and V and J calls were adopted from that table, with D and trimming inferred from the DNA. The sample gives over 200,000 clones, around 90% of which show up once; approximately 3.5% is in the top ten. Trimming removed 2 bases at V and 5 bases at J, with 6 bases between. Germline CDR1 MGHDK, CDR2 SYGVNS. This CDR3 contains 12 residues. This sequence joins TRBV25-1 and TRBJ1-2; D uncertain. Sequenced material: PBMCs or T cells enriched from blood (not recorded which). The source is a woman between 25 and 40 years old who had been exposed to COVID-19. The CDR3 DNA reads as TGTGCCAGCAGTGAACTCCGGTATGGCTACACCTTC. It yields the protein CASSELRYGYTF.